The subject of this entry is one T cell receptor (beta chain). Antigen unknown. V gave up 0 bases and J gave up 3 bases, with 19 bases separating them. The CDR3 is made up of 17 amino acids. Germline V gene lookup returns CDR1 SGDLS and CDR2 YYNGEE. The data belong to a study of T cell responses to AZD1222 COVID-19 vaccine. Some clones are missing from TCRdb's copy, which holds only in-frame ones; the method was immunoSEQ multiplex PCR. This sample has under 150,000 clones, with about 93% found just once. Study observations and caveats: The donor group comprised mostly white British people and more females; the analysis possibly underestimated clonal diversity. In all cases, repertoires were sampled only after the peak T cell response. Within unmutated variant regions lay the reported targets of nearly half of spike-specific TCRs. The study found Spike-specific TCR breadth and depth rose after two AZD1222 doses.

The gene calls are TRBV9 and TRBJ2-7, with D possibly being TRBD2 (6 bases). The sequence derives from an adult in good health. Source: peripheral blood, taken on day 0 of AZD1222 vaccination. In DNA, the CDR3 is TGTGCCAGCAGCGTAGTGGGGGGAAAGAGTCCCTACTACGAGCAGTACTTC. Translation: CASSVVGGKSPYYEQYF. Combining the CDR3 with reference TRBV9 and TRBJ2-7 gives the whole variable domain DSGVTQTPKHLITATGQRVTLRCSPRSGDLSVYWYQQSLDQGLQFLIQYYNGEERAKGNILERFSAQQFPDLHSELNLSSLELGDSALYFCASSVVGGKSPYYEQYFGPGTRLTVT.